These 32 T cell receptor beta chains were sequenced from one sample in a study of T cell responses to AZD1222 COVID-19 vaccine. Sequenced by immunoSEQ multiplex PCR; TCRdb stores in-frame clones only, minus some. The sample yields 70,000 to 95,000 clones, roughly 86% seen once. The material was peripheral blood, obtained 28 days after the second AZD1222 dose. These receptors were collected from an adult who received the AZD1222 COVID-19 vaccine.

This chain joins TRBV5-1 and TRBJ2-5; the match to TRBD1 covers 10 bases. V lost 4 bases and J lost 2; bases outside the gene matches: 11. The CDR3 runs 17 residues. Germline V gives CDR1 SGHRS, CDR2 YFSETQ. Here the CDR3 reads CASSKGQGVTQQETQYF. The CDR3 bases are TGCGCCAGCAGCAAAGGACAGGGGGTGACACAACAAGAGACCCAGTACTTC.

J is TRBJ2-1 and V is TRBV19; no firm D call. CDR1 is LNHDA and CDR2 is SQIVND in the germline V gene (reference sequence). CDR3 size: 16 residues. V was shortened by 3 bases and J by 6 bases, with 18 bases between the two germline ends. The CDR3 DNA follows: TGTGCCAGTAGTATGTTTCTGGAAATGTATGGCAATGAGCAGTTCTTC. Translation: CASSMFLEMYGNEQFF.

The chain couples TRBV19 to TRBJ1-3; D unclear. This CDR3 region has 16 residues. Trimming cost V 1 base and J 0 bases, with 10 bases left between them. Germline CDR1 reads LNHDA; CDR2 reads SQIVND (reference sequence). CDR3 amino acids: CASSIARHHSGNTIYF. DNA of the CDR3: TGTGCCAGTAGTATAGCAAGACATCACTCTGGAAACACCATATATTTT.

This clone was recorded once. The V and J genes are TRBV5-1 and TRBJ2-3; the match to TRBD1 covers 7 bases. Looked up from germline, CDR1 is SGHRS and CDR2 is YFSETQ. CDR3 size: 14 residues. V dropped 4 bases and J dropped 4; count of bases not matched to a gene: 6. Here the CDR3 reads CASSTRQGPDTQYF. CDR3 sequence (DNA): TGCGCCAGCAGCACACGACAGGGCCCAGATACGCAGTATTTT.

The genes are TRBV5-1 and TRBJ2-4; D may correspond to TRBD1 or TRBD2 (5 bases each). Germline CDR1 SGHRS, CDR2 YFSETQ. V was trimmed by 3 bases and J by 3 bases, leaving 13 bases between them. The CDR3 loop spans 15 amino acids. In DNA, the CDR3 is TGCGCCAGCAGCTCCGGGACGGTAAACAAAAACATTCAGTACTTC. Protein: CASSSGTVNKNIQYF.

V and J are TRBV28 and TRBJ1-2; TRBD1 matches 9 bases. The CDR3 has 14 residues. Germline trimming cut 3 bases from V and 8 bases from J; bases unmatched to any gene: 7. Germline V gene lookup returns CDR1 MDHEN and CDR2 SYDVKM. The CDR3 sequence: CASSLEGTGKGYTF. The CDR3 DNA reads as TGTGCCAGCAGTTTGGAAGGGACAGGGAAGGGCTACACCTTC.

CDR3 amino acids: CASSFHGIRSYNEQFF. CDR3 DNA sequence: TGTGCCAGCAGCTTCCACGGGATCCGCTCCTACAATGAGCAGTTCTTC. The chain links TRBV5-4 to TRBJ2-1, with D maybe TRBD2 (5 bases). Trimming stripped 2 bases from V and 0 bases from J, with 12 bases between. Germline CDR1 SGHNT, CDR2 YYREEE (reference sequence). This CDR3 has 16 amino acids.

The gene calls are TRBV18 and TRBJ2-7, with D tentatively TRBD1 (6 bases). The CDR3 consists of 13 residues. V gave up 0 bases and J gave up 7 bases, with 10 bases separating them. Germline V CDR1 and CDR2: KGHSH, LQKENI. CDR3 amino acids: CASSPPGAAEQYF. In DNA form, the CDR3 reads TGTGCCAGCTCACCACCGGGGGCAGCTGAGCAGTACTTC.

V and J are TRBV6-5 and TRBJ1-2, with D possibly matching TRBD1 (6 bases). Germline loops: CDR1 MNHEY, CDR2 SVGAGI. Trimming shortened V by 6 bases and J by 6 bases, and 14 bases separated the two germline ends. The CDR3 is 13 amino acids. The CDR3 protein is CASSRTGTHGYTF. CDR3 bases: TGTGCCAGCAGCAGAACAGGGACGCATGGCTACACCTTC.

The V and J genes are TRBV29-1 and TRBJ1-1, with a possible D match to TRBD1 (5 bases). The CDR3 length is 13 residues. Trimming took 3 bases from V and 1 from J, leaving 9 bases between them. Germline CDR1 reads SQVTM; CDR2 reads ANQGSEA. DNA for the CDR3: TGCAGCGTTGACGGCAGGGCGAACACTGAAGCTTTCTTT. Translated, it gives CSVDGRANTEAFF.

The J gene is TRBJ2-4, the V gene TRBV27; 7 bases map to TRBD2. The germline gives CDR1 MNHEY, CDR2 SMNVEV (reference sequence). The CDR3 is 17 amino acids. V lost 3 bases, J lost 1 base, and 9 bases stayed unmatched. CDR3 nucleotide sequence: TGTGCCAGCAGTTTGTCCGTGGGAGGGATCGCCAAAAACATTCAGTACTTC. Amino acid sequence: CASSLSVGGIAKNIQYF.

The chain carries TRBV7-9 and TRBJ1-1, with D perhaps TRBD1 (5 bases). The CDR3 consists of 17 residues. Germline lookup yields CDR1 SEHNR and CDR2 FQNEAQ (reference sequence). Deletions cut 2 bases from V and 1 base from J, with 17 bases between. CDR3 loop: CASSLLLGTASNTEAFF. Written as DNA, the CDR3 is TGTGCCAGCAGCTTATTACTCGGGACGGCCTCGAACACTGAAGCTTTCTTT.

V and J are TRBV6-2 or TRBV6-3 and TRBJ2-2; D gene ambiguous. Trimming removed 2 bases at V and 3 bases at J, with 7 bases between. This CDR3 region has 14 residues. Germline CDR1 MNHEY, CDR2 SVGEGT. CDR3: CASSYSLDTGELFF. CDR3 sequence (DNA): TGTGCCAGCAGTTACAGCCTCGACACCGGGGAGCTGTTTTTT.

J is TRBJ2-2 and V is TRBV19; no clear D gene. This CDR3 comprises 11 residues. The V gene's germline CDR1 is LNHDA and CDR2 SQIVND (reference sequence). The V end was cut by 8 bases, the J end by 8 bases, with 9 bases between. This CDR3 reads CASGKVGELFF. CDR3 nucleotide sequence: TGTGCCAGTGGCAAGGTTGGGGAGCTGTTTTTT.

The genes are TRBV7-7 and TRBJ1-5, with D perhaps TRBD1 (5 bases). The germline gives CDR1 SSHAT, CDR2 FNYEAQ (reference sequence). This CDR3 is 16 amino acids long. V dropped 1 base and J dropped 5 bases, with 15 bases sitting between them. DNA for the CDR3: TGTGCCAGCAGCTTAGACACCCACGTCAGGGATCAGCCCCAGCATTTT. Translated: CASSLDTHVRDQPQHF.

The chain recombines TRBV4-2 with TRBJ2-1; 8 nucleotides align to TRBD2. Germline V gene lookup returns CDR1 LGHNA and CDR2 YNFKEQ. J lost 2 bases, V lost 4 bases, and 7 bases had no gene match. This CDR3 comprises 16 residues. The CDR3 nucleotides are TGTGCCAGCAGCCGTCCGAGCGGGAGCGCCTACAATGAGCAGTTCTTC. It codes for CASSRPSGSAYNEQFF.

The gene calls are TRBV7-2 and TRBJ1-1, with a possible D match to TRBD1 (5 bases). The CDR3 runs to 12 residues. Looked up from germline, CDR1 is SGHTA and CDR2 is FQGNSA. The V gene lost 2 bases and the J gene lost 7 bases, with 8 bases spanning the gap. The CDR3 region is CASSLQGFEAFF. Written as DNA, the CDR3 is TGTGCCAGCAGCTTACAGGGCTTTGAAGCTTTCTTT.

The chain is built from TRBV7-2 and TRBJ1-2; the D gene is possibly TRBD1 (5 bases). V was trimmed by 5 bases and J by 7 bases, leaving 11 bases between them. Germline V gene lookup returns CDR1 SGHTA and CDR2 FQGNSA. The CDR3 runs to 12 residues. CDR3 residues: CASSTGGAGYTF. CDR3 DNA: TGTGCCAGCAGCACCGGGGGAGCTGGCTACACCTTC.

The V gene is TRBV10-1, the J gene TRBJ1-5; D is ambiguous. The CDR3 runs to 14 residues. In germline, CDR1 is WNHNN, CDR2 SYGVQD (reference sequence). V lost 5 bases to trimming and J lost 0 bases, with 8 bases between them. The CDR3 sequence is CASSSAYSNQPQHF. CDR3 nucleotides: TGCGCCAGCAGTTCCGCCTATAGCAATCAGCCCCAGCATTTT.

DNA of the CDR3: TGTGCCAGCATGTACAGGGGCTCTGGGGCCAACGTCCTGACTTTC. Its protein is CASMYRGSGANVLTF. This chain joins TRBV6-5 and TRBJ2-6, with 7 bases fitting TRBD1. The germline V gene has CDR1 MNHEY and CDR2 SVGAGI. CDR3 length equals 15 residues. V was clipped by 7 bases and J by 0 bases; unmatched bases: 3.

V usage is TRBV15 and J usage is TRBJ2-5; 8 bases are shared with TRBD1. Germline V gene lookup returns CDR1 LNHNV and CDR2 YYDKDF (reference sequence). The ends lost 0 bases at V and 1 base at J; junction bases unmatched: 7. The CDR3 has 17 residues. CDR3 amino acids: CATSRDIPGQGQETQYF. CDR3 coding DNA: TGTGCCACCAGCAGAGATATTCCCGGACAGGGCCAAGAGACCCAGTACTTC.

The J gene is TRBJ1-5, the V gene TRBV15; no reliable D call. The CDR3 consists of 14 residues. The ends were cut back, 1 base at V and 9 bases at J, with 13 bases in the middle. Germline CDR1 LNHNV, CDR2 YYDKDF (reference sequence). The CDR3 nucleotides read TGTGCCACCAGCAGAGGGATGACCCTTTGGCCCCAGCATTTT. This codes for CATSRGMTLWPQHF.

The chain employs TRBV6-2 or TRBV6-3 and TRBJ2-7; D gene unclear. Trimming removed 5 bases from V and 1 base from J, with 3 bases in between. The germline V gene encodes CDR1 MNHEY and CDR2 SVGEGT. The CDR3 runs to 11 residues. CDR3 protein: CASSTSYEQYF. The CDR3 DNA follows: TGTGCCAGCAGTACATCCTACGAGCAGTACTTC.

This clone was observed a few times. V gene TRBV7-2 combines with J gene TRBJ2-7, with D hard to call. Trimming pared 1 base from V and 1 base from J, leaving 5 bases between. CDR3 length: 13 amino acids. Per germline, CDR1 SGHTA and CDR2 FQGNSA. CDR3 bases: TGTGCCAGCAGCTTAGTGGAGTCCTACGAGCAGTACTTC. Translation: CASSLVESYEQYF.

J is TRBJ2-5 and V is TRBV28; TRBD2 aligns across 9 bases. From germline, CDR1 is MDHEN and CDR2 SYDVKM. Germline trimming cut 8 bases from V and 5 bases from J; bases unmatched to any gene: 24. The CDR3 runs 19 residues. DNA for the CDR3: TGTGCCAGCCTACCGCTGGGGATGGGGCGGGAGGGCCTTTGGGAGACCCAGTACTTC. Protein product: CASLPLGMGREGLWETQYF.

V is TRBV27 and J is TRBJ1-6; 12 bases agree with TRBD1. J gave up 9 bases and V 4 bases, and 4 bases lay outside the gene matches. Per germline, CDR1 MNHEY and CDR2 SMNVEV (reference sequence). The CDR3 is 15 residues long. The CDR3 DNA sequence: TGTGCCAGCAGTTCAGGGACAGGGGGCGGTTCACCCCTCCACTTT. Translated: CASSSGTGGGSPLHF.

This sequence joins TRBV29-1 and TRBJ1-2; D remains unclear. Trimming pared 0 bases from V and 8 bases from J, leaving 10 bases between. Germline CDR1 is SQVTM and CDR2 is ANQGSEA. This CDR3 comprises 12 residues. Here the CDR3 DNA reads TGCAGCGTTGAAGATCGAACACTAGGCTACACCTTC. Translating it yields CSVEDRTLGYTF.

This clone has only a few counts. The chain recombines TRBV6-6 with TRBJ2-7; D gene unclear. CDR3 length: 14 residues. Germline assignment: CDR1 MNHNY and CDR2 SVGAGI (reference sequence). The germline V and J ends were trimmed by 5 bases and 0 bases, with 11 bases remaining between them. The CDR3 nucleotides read TGTGCCAGCAGTATGGACCGCCGCTCCTACGAGCAGTACTTC. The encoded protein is CASSMDRRSYEQYF.

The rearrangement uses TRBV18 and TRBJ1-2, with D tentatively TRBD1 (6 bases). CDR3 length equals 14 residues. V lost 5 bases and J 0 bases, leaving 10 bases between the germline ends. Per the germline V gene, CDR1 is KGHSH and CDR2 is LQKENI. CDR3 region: CASSSGASNYGYTF. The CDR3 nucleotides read TGTGCCAGCTCATCAGGGGCCTCTAACTATGGCTACACCTTC.

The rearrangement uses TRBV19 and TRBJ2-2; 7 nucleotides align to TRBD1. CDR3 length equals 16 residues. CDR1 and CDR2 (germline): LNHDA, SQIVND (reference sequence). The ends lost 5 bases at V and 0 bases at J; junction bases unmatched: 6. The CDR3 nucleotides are TGTGCCAGTAGTGGGCGAGACAGGGCGAACACCGGGGAGCTGTTTTTT. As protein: CASSGRDRANTGELFF.

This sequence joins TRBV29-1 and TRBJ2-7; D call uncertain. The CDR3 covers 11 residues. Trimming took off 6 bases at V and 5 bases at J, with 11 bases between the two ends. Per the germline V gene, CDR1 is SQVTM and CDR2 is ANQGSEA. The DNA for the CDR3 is TGCAGCGTGCCGCGTGGGGACGAGCAGTACTTC. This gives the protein CSVPRGDEQYF.

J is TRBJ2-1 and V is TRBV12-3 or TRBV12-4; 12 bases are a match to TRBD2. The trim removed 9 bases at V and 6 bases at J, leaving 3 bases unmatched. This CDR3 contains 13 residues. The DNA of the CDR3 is TGTGCCAGTAGACTAGCGGGGGTCAATGAGCAGTTCTTC. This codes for CASRLAGVNEQFF.